The 20 T cell receptor beta chains below were found in one sample sequenced in a study of blood T cell repertoires in COVID-19. The method was immunoSEQ multiplex PCR; TCRdb's version includes in-frame clones alone and lacks a portion of them. The sample lists 100,000 or so clones, nearly 95% occurring once. The sequenced sample consisted of peripheral blood. The receptors shown here come from a human donor with active COVID-19. The donor label of this sample is uncertain.

The CDR3 region is CASSVGGASEQFF. The CDR3 DNA sequence: TGTGCCAGCAGCGTCGGGGGAGCGAGTGAGCAGTTCTTC. The chain employs TRBV9 and TRBJ2-1, with TRBD2 as a possible D gene (6 bases). Germline CDR1 SGDLS, CDR2 YYNGEE. V lost 2 bases and J lost 9, with 12 bases in between. CDR3 length: 13 residues.

The rearrangement uses TRBV4-3 and TRBJ2-3; perhaps TRBD1 as D (5 bases). This CDR3 region has 17 residues. Trimming left V 2 bases short and J 1 base short, with 16 bases between. CDR1 is LGHNA, CDR2 YSLEER, per germline. The CDR3 region is CASSQSYRGSGTDTQYF. Written as DNA, the CDR3 is TGCGCCAGCAGCCAATCGTATAGGGGTTCGGGCACAGATACGCAGTATTTT.

This rearrangement joins TRBV19 to TRBJ1-2, with 8 bases lining up with TRBD1. The CDR3 length is 17 residues. The germline CDR1 and CDR2 sequences are LNHDA and SQIVND (reference sequence). Trimming removed 9 bases from V and 0 bases from J; junction bases left unmatched: 15. CDR3 loop: CASSYGQGAASNYGYTF. CDR3 DNA sequence: TGTGCCAGCTCTTATGGGCAGGGGGCCGCGTCTAACTATGGCTACACCTTC.

The chain joins TRBV12-3 or TRBV12-4 to TRBJ2-1, with D possibly TRBD1 on 6 matching bases. Trimming cost V 3 bases and J 7 bases, with 10 bases left between them. The CDR3 extends over 13 amino acids. The CDR3, as DNA: TGTGCCAGCAGTTTTAGGGGGTATAATGAGCAGTTCTTC. It codes for CASSFRGYNEQFF.

The genes are TRBV5-4 and TRBJ2-7, with 8 positions matching TRBD2. Per the germline V gene, CDR1 is SGHNT and CDR2 is YYREEE (reference sequence). V was clipped by 3 bases and J by 1 base; unmatched bases: 3. The CDR3 contains 14 residues. CDR3 coding DNA: TGTGCCAGCAGCTCTAGCGGGCCTTCCTACGAGCAGTACTTC. Translated, it gives CASSSSGPSYEQYF.

This clone came up once. The chain couples TRBV27 to TRBJ2-7, with 8 positions matching TRBD2. The CDR3 spans 16 residues. CDR1 is MNHEY and CDR2 is SMNVEV in the germline V gene (reference sequence). V lost 5 bases to trimming and J lost 3 bases; unmatched junction nucleotides: 12. The CDR3 DNA follows: TGTGCCAGCAGTACCTACCTCACTAGCGGACTCTACGAGCAGTACTTC. Protein sequence: CASSTYLTSGLYEQYF.

V usage is TRBV5-1 and J usage is TRBJ2-6; D unclear. The CDR3 totals 16 residues. CDR1 SGHRS and CDR2 YFSETQ come from the germline V gene. Trimming left V 3 bases short and J 0 bases short, with 10 bases between. CDR3 sequence (DNA): TGCGCCAGCAGCTCAGACGGCGGCTCTGGGGCCAACGTCCTGACTTTC. It encodes CASSSDGGSGANVLTF.

The chain has TRBV12-1 and TRBJ1-5. TRBV12-1 is assigned pseudogene status. This CDR3 has 17 residues. CDR3 loop: CASSSSGLTRAHQPQHF. The CDR3 DNA reads TGTGCCAGCAGCTCCTCGGGATTGACTCGAGCGCATCAGCCCCAGCATTTT.

This chain joins TRBV5-1 and TRBJ2-1, with D perhaps matching TRBD1 (6 bases). V lost 0 bases and J lost 0, with 7 bases in between. Germline CDR1 and CDR2: SGHRS and YFSETQ. The CDR3 runs 15 residues. The DNA for the CDR3 is TGCGCCAGCAGCTTGGAGGGGGACTCCTACAATGAGCAGTTCTTC. Protein product: CASSLEGDSYNEQFF.

CDR3 region: CASSLGDRVNQPQHF. CDR3 sequence (DNA): TGTGCCAGCAGTCTTGGGGACAGGGTAAATCAGCCCCAGCATTTT. V gene TRBV25-1 combines with J gene TRBJ1-5; 9 bases match TRBD1. The germline V gene encodes CDR1 MGHDK and CDR2 SYGVNS. V was pared by 5 bases and J by 4 bases, with 6 bases of the junction left unmatched. The CDR3 spans 15 residues.

The V gene is TRBV11-2, the J gene TRBJ2-2, with TRBD2 identical over 7 bases. CDR1 and CDR2 from the germline V gene are SGHAT and FQNNGV. CDR3 length: 16 amino acids. V trimming: 5 bases; J trimming: 4 bases; junction bases outside the gene matches: 10. This CDR3 is CASSPPGGSGTGELFF. The DNA for the CDR3 is TGTGCCAGCAGCCCCCCGGGCGGGAGCGGCACCGGGGAGCTGTTTTTT.

The V gene is TRBV19, the J gene TRBJ2-7; 9 bases line up with TRBD1. Germline lookup yields CDR1 LNHDA and CDR2 SQIVND (reference sequence). V trimming: 0 bases; J trimming: 5 bases; junction bases outside the gene matches: 2. This CDR3 is built from 14 residues. The CDR3 DNA reads TGTGCCAGTAGTATAGATGGACAGGGGAACGAGCAGTACTTC. The encoded protein is CASSIDGQGNEQYF.

The V and J genes are TRBV4-3 and TRBJ2-7, with D perhaps matching TRBD1 (5 bases). Deletions cut 0 bases from V and 3 bases from J, with 12 bases between. This CDR3 is 15 amino acids long. From germline, CDR1 is LGHNA and CDR2 YSLEER. The CDR3 loop reads CASSQDTGLDYEQYF. CDR3 coding DNA: TGCGCCAGCAGCCAAGATACAGGTCTGGACTACGAGCAGTACTTC.

The V call is TRBV11-2, the J call TRBJ2-7, with 10 bases fitting TRBD1. This CDR3 spans 15 amino acids. Germline trimming cut 5 bases from V and 3 bases from J; bases unmatched to any gene: 7. CDR1 is SGHAT, CDR2 FQNNGV, per germline. CDR3 nucleotide sequence: TGTGCCAGCAGCCCTAGAGGGGACAGGGGCTACGAGCAGTACTTC. Translation gives CASSPRGDRGYEQYF.

The chain is built from TRBV25-1 and TRBJ1-1; TRBD1 is a possible D gene (5 bases). CDR1 is MGHDK, CDR2 SYGVNS, per germline. The CDR3 has 11 amino acids. V was cut by 8 bases and J by 6 bases, with 10 bases left in between. DNA of the CDR3: TGTGCCAGCCGACAGTCAGCTGAAGCTTTCTTT. Translation: CASRQSAEAFF. Filled out from reference TRBV25-1 and TRBJ1-1, the complete variable domain reads EADIYQTPRYLVIGTGKKITLECSQTMGHDKMYWYQQDPGMELHLIHYSYGVNSTEKGDLSSESTVSRIRTEHFPLTLESARPSHTSQYLCASRQSAEAFFGQGTRLTVV.

CDR3 protein: CASSLAQTTNTEAFF. As DNA, the CDR3 is TGCGCCAGCAGCTTGGCACAGACCACGAACACTGAAGCTTTCTTT. The chain is built from TRBV5-1 and TRBJ1-1; D call uncertain. The CDR3 loop spans 15 amino acids. The germline V and J ends were trimmed by 0 bases and 1 base, with 10 bases remaining between them. In germline, CDR1 is SGHRS, CDR2 YFSETQ.

The rearrangement uses TRBV5-4 and TRBJ2-7, with 7 bases matching TRBD1. V trimming: 5 bases; J trimming: 2 bases; junction bases outside the gene matches: 7. The CDR3 length is 14 residues. Germline assignment: CDR1 SGHNT and CDR2 YYREEE (reference sequence). CDR3 nucleotides: TGTGCCAGCAGTCCGGACAGGACCGCCTACGAGCAGTACTTC. Its protein is CASSPDRTAYEQYF.

V is TRBV18 and J is TRBJ2-5; tentative D call: TRBD2 (7 bases). V lost 3 bases and J lost 2, with 16 bases in between. In germline, CDR1 is KGHSH, CDR2 LQKENI. CDR3 length: 16 amino acids. The CDR3 reads CASSPRGARGQETQYF. The DNA for the CDR3 is TGTGCCAGCTCACCTCGGGGGGCCCGAGGTCAAGAGACCCAGTACTTC.

V gene TRBV2 combines with J gene TRBJ1-5, with D hard to call. The germline gives CDR1 SNHLY, CDR2 FYNNEI. This CDR3 has 14 residues. V gave up 7 bases and J gave up 3 bases, with 13 bases separating them. The CDR3 DNA reads as TGTGCCAGCACCCTATTAGCCTCCAATCAGCCCCAGCATTTT. Translation gives CASTLLASNQPQHF.

The rearrangement uses TRBV7-9 and TRBJ2-1, with 10 bases matching TRBD2. Germline V gene data show CDR1 as SEHNR and CDR2 as FQNEAQ (reference sequence). This CDR3 comprises 14 residues. J was trimmed by 5 bases and V by 10 bases; bases with no gene match: 8. The CDR3 spells CATRPGTSDNEQFF. For the CDR3, the DNA is TGTGCCACCCGACCCGGGACTAGCGACAATGAGCAGTTCTTC.